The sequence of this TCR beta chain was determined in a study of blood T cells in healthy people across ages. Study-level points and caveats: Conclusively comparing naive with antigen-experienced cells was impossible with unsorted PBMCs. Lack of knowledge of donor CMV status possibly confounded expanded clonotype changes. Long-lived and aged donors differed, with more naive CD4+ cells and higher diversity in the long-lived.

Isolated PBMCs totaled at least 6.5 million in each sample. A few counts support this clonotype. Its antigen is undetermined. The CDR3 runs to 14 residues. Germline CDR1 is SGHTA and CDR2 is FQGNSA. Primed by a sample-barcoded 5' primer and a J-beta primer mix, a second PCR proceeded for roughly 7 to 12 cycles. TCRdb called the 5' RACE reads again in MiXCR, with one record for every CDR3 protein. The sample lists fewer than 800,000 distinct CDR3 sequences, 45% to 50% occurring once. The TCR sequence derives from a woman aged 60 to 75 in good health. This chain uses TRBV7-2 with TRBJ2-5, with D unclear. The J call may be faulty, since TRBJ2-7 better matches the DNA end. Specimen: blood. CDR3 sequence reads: CASSLDGMPYEQYF. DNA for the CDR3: TGTGCCAGCAGCTTAGATGGGATGCCCTACGAGCAGTACTTC.